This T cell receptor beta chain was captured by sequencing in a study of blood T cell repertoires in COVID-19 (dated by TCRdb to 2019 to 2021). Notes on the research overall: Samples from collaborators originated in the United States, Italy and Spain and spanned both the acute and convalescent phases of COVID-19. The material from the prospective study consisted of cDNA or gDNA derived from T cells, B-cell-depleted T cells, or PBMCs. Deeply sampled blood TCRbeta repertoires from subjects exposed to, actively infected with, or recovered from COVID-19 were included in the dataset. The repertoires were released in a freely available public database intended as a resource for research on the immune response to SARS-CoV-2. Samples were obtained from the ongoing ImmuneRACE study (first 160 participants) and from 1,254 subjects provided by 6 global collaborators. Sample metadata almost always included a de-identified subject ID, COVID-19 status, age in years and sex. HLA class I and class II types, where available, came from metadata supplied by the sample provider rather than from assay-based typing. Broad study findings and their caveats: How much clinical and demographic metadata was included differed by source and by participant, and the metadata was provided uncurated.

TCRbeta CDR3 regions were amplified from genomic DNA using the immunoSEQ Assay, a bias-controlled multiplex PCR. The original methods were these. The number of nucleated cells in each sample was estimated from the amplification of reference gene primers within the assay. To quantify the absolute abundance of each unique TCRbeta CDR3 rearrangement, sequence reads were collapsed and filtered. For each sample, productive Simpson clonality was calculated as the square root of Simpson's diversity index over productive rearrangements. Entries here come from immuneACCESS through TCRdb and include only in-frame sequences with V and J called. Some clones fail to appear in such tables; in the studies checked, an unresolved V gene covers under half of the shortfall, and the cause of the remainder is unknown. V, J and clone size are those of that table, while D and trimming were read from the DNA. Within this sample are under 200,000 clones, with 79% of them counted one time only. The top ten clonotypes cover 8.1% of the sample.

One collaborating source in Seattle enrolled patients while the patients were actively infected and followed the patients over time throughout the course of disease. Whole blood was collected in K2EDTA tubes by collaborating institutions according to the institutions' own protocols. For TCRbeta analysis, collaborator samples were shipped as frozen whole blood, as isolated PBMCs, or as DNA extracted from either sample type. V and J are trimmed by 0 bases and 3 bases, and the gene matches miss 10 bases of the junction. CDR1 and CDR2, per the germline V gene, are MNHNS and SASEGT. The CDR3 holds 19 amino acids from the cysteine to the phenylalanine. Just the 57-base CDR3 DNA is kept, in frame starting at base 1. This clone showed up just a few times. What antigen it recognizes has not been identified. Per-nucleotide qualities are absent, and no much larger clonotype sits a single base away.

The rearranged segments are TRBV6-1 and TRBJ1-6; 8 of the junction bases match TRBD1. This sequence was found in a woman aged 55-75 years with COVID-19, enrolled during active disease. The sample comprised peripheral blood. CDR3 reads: CASSEAQASTGGYNSPLHF. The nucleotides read TGTGCCAGCAGTGAAGCCCAAGCTTCAACAGGGGGCTATAATTCACCCCTCCACTTT.